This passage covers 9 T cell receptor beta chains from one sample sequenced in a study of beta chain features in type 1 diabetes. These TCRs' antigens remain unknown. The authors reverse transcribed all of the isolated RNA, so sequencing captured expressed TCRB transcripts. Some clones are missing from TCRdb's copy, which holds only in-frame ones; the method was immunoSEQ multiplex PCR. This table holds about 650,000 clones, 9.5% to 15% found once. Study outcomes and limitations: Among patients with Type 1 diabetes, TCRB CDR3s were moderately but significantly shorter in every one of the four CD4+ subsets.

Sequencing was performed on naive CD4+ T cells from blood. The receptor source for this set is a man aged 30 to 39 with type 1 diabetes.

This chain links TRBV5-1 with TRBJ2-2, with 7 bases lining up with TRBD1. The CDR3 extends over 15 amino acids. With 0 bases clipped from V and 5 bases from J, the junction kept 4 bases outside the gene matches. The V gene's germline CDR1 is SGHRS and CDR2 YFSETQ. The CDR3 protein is CASSLEQGTTGELFF. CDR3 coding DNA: TGCGCCAGCAGCTTGGAACAGGGGACGACCGGGGAGCTGTTTTTT.

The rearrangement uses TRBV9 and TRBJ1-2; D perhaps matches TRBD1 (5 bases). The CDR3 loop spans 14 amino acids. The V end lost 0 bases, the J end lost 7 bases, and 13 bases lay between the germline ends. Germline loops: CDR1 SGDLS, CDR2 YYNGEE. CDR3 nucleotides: TGTGCCAGCAGCGTAGATGGTCGCCAGGGTGGCTACACCTTC. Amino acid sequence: CASSVDGRQGGYTF.

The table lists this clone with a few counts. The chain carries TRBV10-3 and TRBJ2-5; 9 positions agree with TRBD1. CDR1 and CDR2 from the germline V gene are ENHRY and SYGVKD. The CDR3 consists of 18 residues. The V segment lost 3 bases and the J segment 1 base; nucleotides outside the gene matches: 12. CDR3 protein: CAISDSPGGDRAQETQYF. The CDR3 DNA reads TGTGCCATCAGTGACTCACCCGGTGGGGACAGGGCCCAAGAGACCCAGTACTTC.

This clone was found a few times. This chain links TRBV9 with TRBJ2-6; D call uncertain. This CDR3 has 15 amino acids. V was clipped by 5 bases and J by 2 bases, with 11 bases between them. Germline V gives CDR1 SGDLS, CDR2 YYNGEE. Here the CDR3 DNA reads TGTGCCAGCAGTTCCCTTGGGGCTGGGGCCAACGTCCTGACTTTC. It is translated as CASSSLGAGANVLTF.

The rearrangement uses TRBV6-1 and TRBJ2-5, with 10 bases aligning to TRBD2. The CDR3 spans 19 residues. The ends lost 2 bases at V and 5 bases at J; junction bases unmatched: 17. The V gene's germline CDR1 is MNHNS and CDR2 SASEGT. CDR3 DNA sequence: TGTGCCAGCAGTGAAAACAGGGTGTCTAGCGGGGGCTTCTGGGAGACCCAGTACTTC. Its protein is CASSENRVSSGGFWETQYF.

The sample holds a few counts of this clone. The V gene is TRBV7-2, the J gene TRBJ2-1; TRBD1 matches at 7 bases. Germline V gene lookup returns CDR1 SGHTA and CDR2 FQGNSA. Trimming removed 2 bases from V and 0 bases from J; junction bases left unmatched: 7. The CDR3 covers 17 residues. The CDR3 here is CASSLRPGQSSYNEQFF. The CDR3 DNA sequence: TGTGCCAGCAGCTTACGCCCGGGACAGAGCTCCTACAATGAGCAGTTCTTC.

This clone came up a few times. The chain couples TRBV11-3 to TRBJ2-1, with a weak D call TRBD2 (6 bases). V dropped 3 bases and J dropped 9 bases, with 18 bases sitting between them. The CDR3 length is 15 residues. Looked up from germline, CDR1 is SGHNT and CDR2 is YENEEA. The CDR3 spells CASSFFSGTPAEQFF. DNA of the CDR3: TGTGCCAGCAGCTTCTTTTCCGGGACTCCTGCTGAGCAGTTCTTC.

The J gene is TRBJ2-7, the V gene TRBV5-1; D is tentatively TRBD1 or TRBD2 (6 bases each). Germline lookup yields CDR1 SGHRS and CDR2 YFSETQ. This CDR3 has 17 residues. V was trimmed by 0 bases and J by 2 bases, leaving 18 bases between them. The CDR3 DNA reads TGCGCCAGCAGCTTGGCGGGGGTAGCAGGGGTAACCTACGAGCAGTACTTC. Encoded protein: CASSLAGVAGVTYEQYF. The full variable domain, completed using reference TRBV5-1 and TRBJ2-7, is KAGVTQTPRYLIKTRGQQVTLSCSPISGHRSVSWYQQTPGQGLQFLFEYFSETQRNKGNFPGRFSGRQFSNSRSEMNVSTLELGDSALYLCASSLAGVAGVTYEQYFGPGTRLTVT.

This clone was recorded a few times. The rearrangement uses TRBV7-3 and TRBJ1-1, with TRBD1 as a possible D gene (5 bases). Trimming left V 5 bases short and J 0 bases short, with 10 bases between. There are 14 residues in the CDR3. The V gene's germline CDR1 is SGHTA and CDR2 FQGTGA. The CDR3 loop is CASSPRGMNTEAFF. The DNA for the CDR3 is TGTGCCAGCAGCCCGAGGGGCATGAACACTGAAGCTTTCTTT.